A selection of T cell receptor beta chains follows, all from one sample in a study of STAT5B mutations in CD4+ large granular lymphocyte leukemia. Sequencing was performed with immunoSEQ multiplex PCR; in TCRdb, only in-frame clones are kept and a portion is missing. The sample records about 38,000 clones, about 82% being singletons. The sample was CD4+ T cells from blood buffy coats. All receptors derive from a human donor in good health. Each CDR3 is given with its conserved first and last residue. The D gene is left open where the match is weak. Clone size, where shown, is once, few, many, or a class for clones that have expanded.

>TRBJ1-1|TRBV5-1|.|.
TGCGCCAGCAGCTTGGTAGCAGGACGTAACACTGAAGCTTTCTTT
CASSLVAGRNTEAFF
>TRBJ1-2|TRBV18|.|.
TGTGCCAGCTCACCAAACGGCAGGGGATTTTATGGCTACACCTTC
CASSPNGRGFYGYTF
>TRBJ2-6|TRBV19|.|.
TGTGCCAGTAGCCTCAGGCAGATCTCTGGGGCCAACGTCCTGACTTTC
CASSLRQISGANVLTF
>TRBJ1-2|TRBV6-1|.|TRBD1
TGTGCCAGCAGGGAGACAGGGCTGTTCTATGGCTACACCTTC
CASRETGLFYGYTF
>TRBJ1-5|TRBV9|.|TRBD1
TGTGCCAGCAGCGTAGAGGGACAGGGTAATCAGCCCCAGCATTTT
CASSVEGQGNQPQHF
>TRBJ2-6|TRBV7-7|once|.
TGTGCCAGCAGCCAGATAGCTGGGGCCAACGTCCTGACTTTC
CASSQIAGANVLTF
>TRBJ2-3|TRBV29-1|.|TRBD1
TGCAGCGTTAGACTGGGACAGGGGAGGCCCACAGATACGCAGTATTTT
CSVRLGQGRPTDTQYF
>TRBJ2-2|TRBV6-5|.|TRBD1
TGTGCCAGCAGATCCGGGACAGGGGATACCGGGGAGCTGTTTTTT
CASRSGTGDTGELFF
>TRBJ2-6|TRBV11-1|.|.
TGTGCCAGCAGCTTAGGAAGTACTGGGGCCAACGTCCTGACTTTC
CASSLGSTGANVLTF
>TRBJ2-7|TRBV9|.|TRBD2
TGTGCCAGCAGCGTCGACGACGGACTAGCCTCCTGGCAGTACTTC
CASSVDDGLASWQYF
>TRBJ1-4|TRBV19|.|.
TGTGCCAGTAGTATAACCGGACAGCTGAATGAAAAACTGTTTTTT
CASSITGQLNEKLFF
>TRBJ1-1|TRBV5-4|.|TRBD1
TGTGCCACCTTGGACAGGGGTAGAACTGAAGCTTTCTTT
CATLDRGRTEAFF
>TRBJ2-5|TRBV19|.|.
TGTGCCAGTAGTAGTGGGGGCATAGTGGGAGAGACCCAGTACTTC
CASSSGGIVGETQYF
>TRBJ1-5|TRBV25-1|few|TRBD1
TGTGCCAGCAGTGAACGGGGGACAGGGGTTCAGCCCCAGCATTTT
CASSERGTGVQPQHF
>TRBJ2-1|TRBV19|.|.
TGTGCCAGTAGTATCGGTAGTGGGGGCCGCTCCAATGAGCAGTTCTTC
CASSIGSGGRSNEQFF
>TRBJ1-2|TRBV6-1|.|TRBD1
TGTGCCAGCAGTGGACAGGGTTGGTATGGCTACACCTTC
CASSGQGWYGYTF
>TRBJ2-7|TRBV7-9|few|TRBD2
TGTGCCAGCAGCTTTGGGACTAGCGAACCCTACGAGCAGTACTTC
CASSFGTSEPYEQYF
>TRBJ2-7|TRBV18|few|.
TGTGCCAGCTCACCAGGGGAGGACGAGCAGTACTTC
CASSPGEDEQYF